These 17 T cell receptor beta chains share one sample of origin, sequenced in a study of response to subunit inactivated influenza vaccine. TCRdb processed the RT-PCR reads anew with MiXCR; each CDR3 protein has one entry. The sample lists a few hundred thousand distinct CDR3 sequences, around 15% seen once, with around 10% in the top ten. The sequences come from PBMCs from blood, collected 11 to 12 days after vaccination. The origin of the receptors is a man aged 50 to 60 who received an inactivated influenza vaccine.

This sequence joins TRBV3-1 and TRBJ2-7; possibly TRBD1 for D (6 bases). Germline assignment: CDR1 LGHDT and CDR2 YNNKEL (reference sequence). V was trimmed by 2 bases and J by 5 bases, leaving 10 bases between them. The CDR3 spans 13 residues. The CDR3 DNA sequence: TGTGCCAGCAGCCAAACAGGGCTACACGAGCAGTACTTC. It is translated as CASSQTGLHEQYF.

This chain connects TRBV10-3 to TRBJ1-1; D not resolved. Per germline, CDR1 ENHRY and CDR2 SYGVKD. The V end was cut by 0 bases, the J end by 5 bases, with 13 bases between. This CDR3 is 15 amino acids long. The CDR3: CAISESPGSGTEAFF. CDR3 bases: TGTGCCATCAGTGAGTCGCCCGGAAGCGGGACTGAAGCTTTCTTT.

The V call is TRBV20-1, the J call TRBJ2-5, with a tentative D call TRBD2 (6 bases). In germline, CDR1 is DFQATT, CDR2 SNEGSKA (reference sequence). There are 13 residues in the CDR3. The V end was cut by 4 bases, the J end by 4 bases, with 13 bases between. CDR3: CSATPGEAETQYF. The CDR3 bases are TGCAGTGCTACTCCGGGGGAAGCAGAGACCCAGTACTTC.

The genes are TRBV13 and TRBJ2-3; tentative D call: TRBD1 (5 bases). Trimming left V 5 bases short and J 7 bases short, with 22 bases between. Germline V gene sequence: CDR1 PRHDT, CDR2 FYEKMQ (reference sequence). The CDR3 sequence is 16 residues long. DNA for the CDR3: TGTGCCAGCAGCCGCCGGGTCCAGGGCCCGTGGAATACGCAGTATTTT. Its translation: CASSRRVQGPWNTQYF.

This clonotype was seen more than once but under ten times. The chain carries TRBV15 and TRBJ2-1, with TRBD1 as a possible D gene (6 bases). CDR1 is LNHNV and CDR2 is YYDKDF in the germline V gene (reference sequence). The CDR3 runs to 15 residues. The V and J ends lost 1 base and 6 bases respectively, with 13 bases between them. The CDR3 region is CATSRVGPGVNEQFF. CDR3 nucleotide sequence: TGTGCCACCAGCAGAGTAGGGCCAGGGGTCAATGAGCAGTTCTTC.

A few counts support this clonotype. This chain uses TRBV29-1 with TRBJ2-2, with 11 bases that match TRBD2. Germline CDR1 SQVTM, CDR2 ANQGSEA. J lost 0 bases, V lost 4 bases, and 4 bases had no gene match. CDR3 length: 16 amino acids. The CDR3 reads CSVGTSGSSNTGELFF. In DNA form, the CDR3 reads TGCAGCGTTGGAACTAGCGGGAGTTCGAACACCGGGGAGCTGTTTTTT.

This clonotype was recorded a few times. The V and J genes are TRBV4-3 and TRBJ2-6, with TRBD2 matching 10 bases. The length of the CDR3 is 20 residues. Per the germline V gene, CDR1 is LGHNA and CDR2 is YSLEER. V shed 4 bases and J 0 bases; nucleotides not matched to a gene: 12. The CDR3 is CASSPRRVAGGDSGANVLTF. The CDR3 DNA is TGCGCCAGCAGCCCCCGTAGAGTAGCGGGAGGCGACTCTGGGGCCAACGTCCTGACTTTC.

V and J are TRBV4-3 and TRBJ1-4, with 8 bases that match TRBD1. CDR3 size: 15 residues. The V gene's germline CDR1 is LGHNA and CDR2 YSLEER. V was clipped by 4 bases and J by 8 bases; unmatched bases: 9. The CDR3 DNA sequence: TGCGCCAGCAGCCGAGCACACGGGACAGGCGAAAAACTGTTTTTT. Its protein product is CASSRAHGTGEKLFF.

The J gene is TRBJ2-6, the V gene TRBV5-5; D ambiguous. From germline, CDR1 is SGHKS and CDR2 YYEKEE (reference sequence). The CDR3 has 15 residues. V lost 4 bases, J lost 4 bases, and 12 bases lay in between. The CDR3 sequence: CASSPYPPGANVLTF. Written as DNA, the CDR3 is TGTGCCAGCAGCCCCTACCCGCCCGGGGCCAACGTCCTGACTTTC.

The sample holds a few counts of this clonotype. V usage is TRBV9 and J usage is TRBJ2-7; tentative D call: TRBD2 (6 bases). The CDR3 is 15 amino acids. Germline V lookup: CDR1 SGDLS, CDR2 YYNGEE. The germline V and J ends were trimmed by 3 bases and 2 bases, with 15 bases remaining between them. The CDR3 reads CASSAIGGPTYEQYF. CDR3 nucleotide sequence: TGTGCCAGCAGCGCGATCGGGGGTCCAACCTACGAGCAGTACTTC.

This clonotype came up a few times. The genes are TRBV28 and TRBJ2-7; D is unclear. The CDR3 runs to 14 residues. Germline CDR1 is MDHEN and CDR2 is SYDVKM. The V end lost 6 bases, the J end lost 5 bases, and 17 bases lay between the germline ends. The CDR3 sequence: CASSPPLVLDEQYF. CDR3 bases: TGTGCCAGCAGCCCCCCCCTAGTTCTCGACGAGCAGTACTTC.

This clonotype was detected ten times or more. DNA of the CDR3: TGTGCCAGCAGCTTAGGGACAGACTCGGAGCAGTTCTTC. Amino acids: CASSLGTDSEQFF. The gene calls are TRBV7-9 and TRBJ2-1, with D possibly TRBD1 on 6 matching bases. The CDR3 has 13 residues. Germline V gene data show CDR1 as SEHNR and CDR2 as FQNEAQ (reference sequence). Trimming took 1 base from V and 10 from J, leaving 11 bases between them.

This chain links TRBV12-3 or TRBV12-4 with TRBJ2-7; TRBD2 agrees at 7 bases. The CDR3 length is 15 residues. J was trimmed by 2 bases and V by 0 bases; bases with no gene match: 4. DNA of the CDR3: TGTGCCAGCAGTTTAGCTTGGGGGGGGGCCTACGAGCAGTACTTC. Residues: CASSLAWGGAYEQYF.

The rearrangement links TRBV20-1 to TRBJ1-2, with unresolved D. This CDR3 comprises 15 residues. Trimming pared 2 bases from V and 0 bases from J, leaving 13 bases between. CDR1 is DFQATT and CDR2 is SNEGSKA in the germline V gene (reference sequence). The CDR3 DNA reads as TGCAGTGCTAGAAGCGATGGAGTTTCTAACTATGGCTACACCTTC. Protein: CSARSDGVSNYGYTF.

This clonotype occurred many times. The rearrangement joins TRBV5-1 to TRBJ2-1; D remains unclear. V gave up 9 bases and J gave up 5 bases, with 15 bases separating them. The CDR3 runs 13 residues. CDR1 is SGHRS, CDR2 YFSETQ, per germline. The CDR3, as DNA: TGCGCCACCAAAGTGGGGATTAACAATGAGCAGTTCTTC. It specifies CATKVGINNEQFF.

The chain has TRBV7-2 and TRBJ2-5; no clear D. The CDR3 totals 15 residues. The V end lost 0 bases, the J end lost 1 base, and 9 bases lay between the germline ends. CDR1 and CDR2 from the germline V gene are SGHTA and FQGNSA. In nucleotides, the CDR3 is TGTGCCAGCAGCTTAGCGTTCCGGGTCCAAGAGACCCAGTACTTC. Protein product: CASSLAFRVQETQYF.

This clonotype was recorded a few times. The rearrangement uses TRBV7-2 and TRBJ2-2; 9 nucleotides line up with TRBD1. There are 15 residues in the CDR3. The germline V gene has CDR1 SGHTA and CDR2 FQGNSA. The V segment lost 5 bases and the J segment 9 bases; nucleotides outside the gene matches: 10. In DNA, the CDR3 is TGTGCCAGCAGCACAAGGACAGGGGAGCACCGGGAGCTGTTTTTT. Protein product: CASSTRTGEHRELFF.